The rows below give T cell receptor beta chains drawn from one sample of a study of Ad26.COV2.S vaccination and SARS-CoV-2 variants. Assay used: immunoSEQ multiplex PCR; TCRdb lists only in-frame clones, some missing. The table includes 350,000 to 450,000 clones, around 83% detected once. The input for sequencing was peripheral blood, taken in a trial of Ad26.COV2.S vaccine versus placebo. The receptor source for this set is a person between 18 and 59 years old who received the Ad26.COV2.S COVID-19 vaccine or a placebo. CDR3s include the opening cysteine and the closing phenylalanine or tryptophan. The D gene is left open where the match is weak.

v_call,j_call,d_call,cdr3_aa
TRBV5-1,TRBJ2-7,TRBD2,CASSFFTSESSYEQYF
TRBV14,TRBJ2-1,TRBD2,CASSSRLAGDRGGNEQFF
TRBV18,TRBJ2-5,TRBD2,CASSPPGLAGGSQETQYF
TRBV4-1,TRBJ1-5,-,CASSQGRVIGRGQPQHF
TRBV19,TRBJ2-2,-,CASSGTQVSGELFF
TRBV21-1,TRBJ2-3,-,CASSKAQPAGQGGTDTQYF
TRBV5-5,TRBJ1-4,-,CASSWTVTATNEKLFF
TRBV2,TRBJ2-3,-,CASSILGGQSTDTQYF
TRBV10-1,TRBJ2-2,-,CASSETAGGTGELFF
TRBV5-1,TRBJ2-7,-,CASSLGGMYEQYF
TRBV7-2,TRBJ2-1,-,CASSFVGTSSYNEQFF
TRBV19,TRBJ2-7,-,CASSIGPPSPQGSYEQYF
TRBV6-5,TRBJ1-5,-,CASTPQGSQPQHF
TRBV9,TRBJ2-1,TRBD2,CASSVSISGSNEQFF